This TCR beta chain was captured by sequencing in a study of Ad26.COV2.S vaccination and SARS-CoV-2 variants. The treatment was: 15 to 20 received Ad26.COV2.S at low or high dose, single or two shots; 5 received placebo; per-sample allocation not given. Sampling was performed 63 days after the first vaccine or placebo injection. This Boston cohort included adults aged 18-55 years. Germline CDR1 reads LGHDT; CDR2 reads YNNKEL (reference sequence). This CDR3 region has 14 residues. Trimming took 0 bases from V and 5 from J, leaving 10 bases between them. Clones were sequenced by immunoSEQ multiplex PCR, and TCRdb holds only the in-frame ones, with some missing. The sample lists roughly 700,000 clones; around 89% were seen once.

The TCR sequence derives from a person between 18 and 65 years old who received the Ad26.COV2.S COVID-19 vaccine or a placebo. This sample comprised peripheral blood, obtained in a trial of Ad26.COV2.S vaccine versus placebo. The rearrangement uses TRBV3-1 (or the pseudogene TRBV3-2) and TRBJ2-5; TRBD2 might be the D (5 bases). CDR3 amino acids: CASSQDWRTETQYF. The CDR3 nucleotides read TGTGCCAGCAGCCAAGATTGGAGGACGGAGACCCAGTACTTC.